A selection of T cell receptor beta chains follows, all from one sample in a study of T cell responses to AZD1222 COVID-19 vaccine. The protocol was immunoSEQ multiplex PCR, while the TCRdb copy is restricted to in-frame clones and leaves out a portion. The profile shows about 94,000 clones, about 85% of them singletons. Sample: peripheral blood, taken 28 days after the second AZD1222 dose. These receptors came from an adult who received the AZD1222 COVID-19 vaccine. The CDR3 runs from the conserved cysteine through the conserved F or W. Each record gives: V gene, J gene, clone size, D gene, CDR3 protein, CDR3 DNA. A D gene is named only where the DNA matches it firmly. Size tells how often a clone was seen (once, few, many) or the class of an expanded clone, and some rows leave it out.

TRBV18,TRBJ2-7,.,.,CASSLGLNEQYF,TGTGCCAGCTCACTTGGACTAAACGAGCAGTACTTC
TRBV5-6,TRBJ2-7,.,.,CASSLPGVGEQYF,TGTGCCAGCAGCTTGCCTGGGGTGGGCGAGCAGTACTTC
TRBV11-2,TRBJ2-1,.,TRBD2,CASSRTTGLAGGLAYEQFF,TGTGCCAGCAGCCGTACCACCGGGCTAGCGGGAGGTCTCGCCTATGAGCAGTTCTTC
TRBV18,TRBJ2-7,.,TRBD1,CASSRDREAAKQYF,TGTGCCAGCTCACGGGACAGGGAAGCTGCAAAGCAGTACTTC
TRBV6-6,TRBJ2-5,few,.,CASSSPQDLQETQYF,TGTGCCAGCAGTTCCCCACAGGACCTCCAAGAGACCCAGTACTTC
TRBV3-1/TRBV3-2,TRBJ2-5,.,TRBD2,CASSQEWGTSGSWWETQYF,TGTGCCAGCAGCCAAGAATGGGGGACTAGCGGGAGTTGGTGGGAGACCCAGTACTTC
TRBV18,TRBJ2-1,.,.,CASSRQQESSYNEQFF,TGTGCCAGCTCACGACAACAGGAGAGCTCCTACAATGAGCAGTTCTTC
TRBV28,TRBJ2-3,few,.,CASSFTARRIVTDTQYF,TGTGCCAGCAGTTTTACCGCGAGGAGGATAGTCACAGATACGCAGTATTTT
TRBV7-9,TRBJ2-1,.,TRBD2,CASSLRAGGPDEQFF,TGTGCCAGCAGCTTACGAGCGGGGGGTCCGGATGAGCAGTTCTTC
TRBV5-1,TRBJ2-2,.,.,CASSSDSYTGELFF,TGCGCCAGCAGCTCGGACAGCTACACCGGGGAGCTGTTTTTT
TRBV7-2,TRBJ2-5,.,TRBD2,CASSSSSGSQETQYF,TGTGCCAGCAGCTCGTCTAGCGGGTCCCAAGAGACCCAGTACTTC
TRBV18,TRBJ1-1,.,.,CASSPMSSNTEAFF,TGTGCCAGCTCACCAATGTCCTCGAACACTGAAGCTTTCTTT
TRBV27,TRBJ2-1,.,TRBD1,CASSSGQGGYNEQFF,TGTGCCAGCAGTTCCGGACAGGGGGGGTACAATGAGCAGTTCTTC
TRBV12-3/TRBV12-4,TRBJ1-5,.,.,CATRRVGELSQHF,TGTGCCACTAGGAGAGTTGGGGAACTGTCCCAGCATTTT
TRBV28,TRBJ1-4,.,.,CASSSPRTGSRKLFF,TGTGCCAGCAGTTCACCACGGACGGGTAGTAGAAAACTGTTTTTT
TRBV6-5,TRBJ1-2,.,.,CASREIGGVDGYTF,TGTGCCAGCAGGGAGATTGGGGGGGTCGATGGCTACACCTTC
TRBV28,TRBJ2-5,.,.,CASRITSSQETQYF,TGTGCCAGCAGAATCACTAGTTCACAAGAGACCCAGTACTTC
TRBV5-4,TRBJ2-7,once,.,CASSFLAGPYEQYF,TGTGCCAGCAGCTTTCTAGCCGGCCCATACGAGCAGTACTTC
TRBV28,TRBJ1-5,.,TRBD1,CASSPMGQGNQPQHF,TGTGCCAGCAGCCCTATGGGACAGGGCAATCAGCCCCAGCATTTT
TRBV10-2,TRBJ2-1,.,.,CAISTGPEQFF,TGCGCCATCTCAACAGGGCCTGAGCAGTTCTTC
TRBV27,TRBJ1-6,.,TRBD1,CASSSRWTGPNSPLHF,TGTGCCAGCAGTTCCCGCTGGACAGGTCCCAATTCACCCCTCCACTTT
TRBV18,TRBJ1-4,.,.,CASSQKGGANEKLFF,TGTGCCAGCTCACAGAAAGGGGGAGCTAATGAAAAACTGTTTTTT
TRBV5-1,TRBJ1-5,.,.,CASSLESGLGVQHF,TGCGCCAGCAGCTTGGAATCCGGGCTTGGGGTCCAGCATTTT
TRBV10-3,TRBJ1-2,once,.,CAISAQSYGYTF,TGTGCCATCAGCGCCCAGTCCTATGGCTACACCTTC
TRBV11-2,TRBJ2-2,.,TRBD2,CASSLSGLATGGELFF,TGTGCCAGCAGCTTATCGGGACTAGCGACGGGCGGGGAGCTGTTTTTT
TRBV2,TRBJ2-1,once,.,CASASDSKFF,TGTGCCTCAGCCAGTGACAGTAAATTCTTC
TRBV6-2/TRBV6-3,TRBJ2-7,.,TRBD2,CASSPPGLAGGHEQYF,TGTGCCAGCAGCCCGCCGGGACTAGCGGGAGGCCACGAGCAGTACTTC
TRBV19,TRBJ2-3,.,TRBD1,CASRGTGGDTQYF,TGTGCCAGTAGGGGGACAGGGGGCGATACGCAGTATTTT
TRBV27,TRBJ1-2,.,.,CASSFTQGIGGYTF,TGTGCCAGCAGTTTCACCCAGGGAATTGGTGGCTACACCTTC
TRBV30,TRBJ1-6,.,.,CAWSGLDGSPLHF,TGTGCCTGGAGTGGTCTGGACGGTTCACCCCTCCACTTT
TRBV7-9,TRBJ2-7,.,.,CASSPYRPQRYEQYF,TGTGCCAGCAGCCCTTACAGGCCCCAACGCTACGAGCAGTACTTC
TRBV2,TRBJ2-1,.,TRBD2,CASRGLAGEQFF,TGTGCCAGCAGGGGGCTAGCGGGGGAGCAGTTCTTC
TRBV7-2,TRBJ2-3,.,.,CASSLVLASLTDTQYF,TGTGCCAGCAGCTTAGTGCTAGCGAGCCTCACAGATACGCAGTATTTT
TRBV7-2,TRBJ1-2,.,.,CASSSDGVLGYTF,TGTGCCAGCAGCTCGGACGGAGTTTTAGGCTACACCTTC
TRBV7-6,TRBJ1-6,.,.,CASSLEGGSPLHF,TGTGCCAGCAGCTTAGAGGGGGGTTCACCCCTCCACTTT
TRBV28,TRBJ1-6,once,TRBD1,CASQGDEDSPLHF,TGTGCCAGTCAGGGGGACGAGGATTCACCCCTCCACTTT
TRBV27,TRBJ2-3,.,.,CASSLEGRWPSTDTQYF,TGTGCCAGCAGTTTAGAGGGGCGGTGGCCTAGCACAGATACGCAGTATTTT
TRBV5-1,TRBJ1-6,.,TRBD1,CASSRRLTGGSPLHF,TGCGCCAGCAGTAGGCGTCTTACAGGGGGTTCACCCCTCCACTTT
TRBV10-2,TRBJ1-5,.,.,CASSESGGGSNQPQHF,TGCGCCAGCAGTGAGTCGGGGGGGGGTAGCAATCAGCCCCAGCATTTT
TRBV4-1,TRBJ1-5,.,.,CASSRSVSNQPQHF,TGCGCCAGCAGCCGATCCGTAAGCAATCAGCCCCAGCATTTT
TRBV7-6,TRBJ1-5,.,.,CASSKGGNQPQHF,TGTGCCAGCAGCAAAGGGGGCAATCAGCCCCAGCATTTT
TRBV11-2,TRBJ1-1,.,.,CASSFWGGTEAFF,TGTGCCAGCAGCTTTTGGGGGGGCACTGAAGCTTTCTTT
TRBV28,TRBJ1-5,.,.,CASSSIESNQPQHF,TGTGCCAGCAGTTCGATAGAGAGCAATCAGCCCCAGCATTTT
TRBV28,TRBJ2-7,.,TRBD1,CASRTTGTTYEQYF,TGTGCCAGCAGAACGACAGGGACGACCTACGAGCAGTACTTC
TRBV6-1,TRBJ2-1,.,.,CASSERDITYNEQFF,TGTGCCAGCAGTGAGCGGGACATAACCTACAATGAGCAGTTCTTC
TRBV9,TRBJ1-2,.,.,CASSVVPERGYTF,TGTGCCAGCAGCGTAGTCCCAGAGCGGGGCTACACCTTC
TRBV11-2,TRBJ1-1,once,.,CASSEQGGGTEAFF,TGTGCCAGCAGCGAACAGGGAGGTGGCACTGAAGCTTTCTTT
TRBV28,TRBJ2-5,.,.,CASSFWTGDLETQYF,TGTGCCAGCAGTTTTTGGACGGGGGATCTGGAGACCCAGTACTTC
TRBV9,TRBJ2-7,.,TRBD1,CASSARDSWHYEQYF,TGTGCCAGCAGCGCACGGGACAGCTGGCACTACGAGCAGTACTTC
TRBV9,TRBJ2-3,once,.,CASSLGALGTDTQYF,TGTGCCAGCAGCCTGGGGGCATTGGGCACAGATACGCAGTATTTT
TRBV6-1,TRBJ2-5,.,.,CASSELGAGETQYF,TGTGCCAGCAGTGAACTAGGGGCCGGCGAGACCCAGTACTTC
TRBV11-2,TRBJ2-2,.,.,CASSPYGANTGELFF,TGTGCCAGCAGCCCATACGGGGCGAACACCGGGGAGCTGTTTTTT
TRBV27,TRBJ2-6,.,.,CASSSAGLGANVLTF,TGTGCCAGCAGTTCAGCCGGGCTTGGGGCCAACGTCCTGACTTTC
TRBV7-9,TRBJ1-1,.,.,CASIRNTEAFF,TGTGCCAGCATCCGCAACACTGAAGCTTTCTTT
TRBV12-5,TRBJ2-2,.,.,CASGLGQINTGELFF,TGTGCTAGTGGTTTGGGGCAGATCAACACCGGGGAGCTGTTTTTT
TRBV9,TRBJ2-7,.,.,CASGTGFYEQYF,TGTGCCAGCGGTACAGGGTTCTACGAGCAGTACTTC
TRBV4-3,TRBJ2-7,.,.,CASSQEGNDVYEQYF,TGCGCCAGCAGCCAAGAAGGCAACGACGTATACGAGCAGTACTTC